These T cell receptor beta chains were read from a single sample in a study of tumor-infiltrating lymphocytes in primary liver carcinoma. MiXCR was run by TCRdb on the multiplex PCR reads, yielding one entry per CDR3 protein. The table includes about 97,000 distinct CDR3 sequences, about 70% detected once. The sample consisted of liver tumor tissue from sampling region 2. Every receptor here comes from an older woman with primary liver carcinoma and hepatitis B virus infection. The CDR3 runs from the conserved cysteine through the conserved F or W. The order of the fields is J gene, clone size, V gene, CDR3 protein. Clone size is not always given. Where it is, it says once, few, many or a class for expanded clones.

j_call: TRBJ2-2
clone_size: .
v_call: TRBV9
cdr3_aa: CASSRDDTGELFF

j_call: TRBJ2-7
clone_size: medium-sized
v_call: TRBV6-5
cdr3_aa: CASLPGQGSNEQYF

j_call: TRBJ2-1
clone_size: once
v_call: TRBV12-3/TRBV12-4
cdr3_aa: CASNSRPRNRDNEQFF

j_call: TRBJ2-7
clone_size: many
v_call: TRBV7-9
cdr3_aa: CASSPNSEQYF

j_call: TRBJ1-1
clone_size: .
v_call: TRBV29-1
cdr3_aa: CSARGDLKAEAFF

j_call: TRBJ2-1
clone_size: .
v_call: TRBV11-2
cdr3_aa: CASNLELGVLYNEQFF

j_call: TRBJ2-2
clone_size: many
v_call: TRBV4-1
cdr3_aa: CASSQVRASGSPRELFF

j_call: TRBJ2-3
clone_size: many
v_call: TRBV28
cdr3_aa: CASSLWASGTDTQYF

j_call: TRBJ1-2
clone_size: .
v_call: TRBV7-9
cdr3_aa: CASSSHSGRGYTF

j_call: TRBJ1-1
clone_size: .
v_call: TRBV5-1
cdr3_aa: CASRHEDYTNTKAFF

j_call: TRBJ2-3
clone_size: .
v_call: TRBV11-3
cdr3_aa: CAGSFGGNLDMQYF

j_call: TRBJ1-2
clone_size: .
v_call: TRBV11-2
cdr3_aa: CASSTRGSGGGTFGYGYTF

j_call: TRBJ2-2
clone_size: .
v_call: TRBV29-1
cdr3_aa: CSVALAPARELIF

j_call: TRBJ2-7
clone_size: many
v_call: TRBV6-5
cdr3_aa: CASSPRLAGYYEQYF

j_call: TRBJ1-5
clone_size: .
v_call: TRBV29-1
cdr3_aa: CGVRTGDQPQHF

j_call: TRBJ2-3
clone_size: few
v_call: TRBV12-3/TRBV12-4
cdr3_aa: CASSVADPPGDTKYF

j_call: TRBJ1-5
clone_size: .
v_call: TRBV12-3/TRBV12-4
cdr3_aa: CASVHGERDSQRQHF

j_call: TRBJ2-2
clone_size: many
v_call: TRBV28
cdr3_aa: CASSLTWTGELFF

j_call: TRBJ2-5
clone_size: many
v_call: TRBV12-3/TRBV12-4
cdr3_aa: CASSLLSGGVETQYF

j_call: TRBJ2-1
clone_size: .
v_call: TRBV10-1
cdr3_aa: CAGNEGVSYNEQFF